This passage covers 3 T cell receptor beta chains from one sample sequenced in a study of shared clonotypes between healthy human individuals. Profiling relied on immunoSEQ multiplex PCR, and the TCRdb table lists in-frame clones only, not all of them. The profile shows 1.6 million or so clones, about 98.5% of them singletons. The material sequenced was naive CD4+ T cells sorted from blood. The subset denotes: CD45RA+ positively selected. These receptors all come from a man aged 25-45 years in good health.

CDR3 in DNA: TGTGCCAGCAGCCAAGAACTAGCGGTCGCCTACGAGCAGTACTTC. It specifies CASSQELAVAYEQYF. The chain carries TRBV4-2 and TRBJ2-7, with 8 bases lining up with TRBD2. The CDR3 is made up of 15 amino acids. V lost 0 bases, J lost 2 bases, and 3 bases stayed unmatched. CDR1 is LGHNA and CDR2 is YNFKEQ in the germline V gene.

J is TRBJ2-7 and V is TRBV6-1; D gene unclear. Deletions cut 0 bases from V and 7 bases from J, with 7 bases between. This CDR3 spans 12 amino acids. In germline, CDR1 is MNHNS, CDR2 SASEGT. The CDR3 reads CASSEAMNEQYF. The CDR3, as DNA: TGTGCCAGCAGTGAAGCCATGAATGAGCAGTACTTC.

This clone came up once. Here the CDR3 reads CASRRSLAGETDTQYF. CDR3 coding DNA: TGTGCCAGCAGACGGAGTCTAGCGGGAGAAACAGATACGCAGTATTTT. The rearrangement uses TRBV7-9 and TRBJ2-3; 10 positions match TRBD2. Germline V gene data show CDR1 as SEHNR and CDR2 as FQNEAQ (reference sequence). Trimming cost V 6 bases and J 3 bases; bases outside gene matches: 9. CDR3 length: 16 amino acids.